The following is a TCR beta chain sequence with its context. Its antigen is unidentified. The data are from a study of OX40 agonist ivuxolimab in advanced cancers. Method: immunoSEQ multiplex PCR; TCRdb's copy keeps in-frame clones and lacks some. The data hold more than 25,000 clones, with around 79% observed a single time. The germline V gene has CDR1 MNHNS and CDR2 SASEGT. Between the trimmed V and J ends, which lost 6 bases and 4 bases, there was a span of 16 bases. The CDR3 totals 14 residues. Findings and limits, study-wide: The authors also found low normalized T-cell clonal expansion in some nonresponders. Dose levels from 0.1 to 3.0 mg/kg saw CD4+ and CD8+ blood T cells expand clonally by week 6.

The source is an adult with an advanced solid tumor such as melanoma, head and neck, liver or kidney cancer. The specimen comprised CD4+ or CD8+ T cells sorted from blood, sampled in a trial of the OX40 agonist ivuxolimab. The V and J genes are TRBV6-1 and TRBJ2-7; D is unresolved. CDR3 DNA sequence: TGTGCCAGCAGCTCACGGACGGGCTGGTACGAGCAGTACTTC. Translation: CASSSRTGWYEQYF.